This T cell receptor beta chain came from a study of T-cell memory formation after mild COVID-19. The study, taken as a whole, reports: Researchers report contracting CD4+ clones mostly in CM and EM, with CD8+ clones in EMRA. For second-wave clones that peaked at day 37, SARS-CoV-2 specificity went unverified. In pre-infection memory, a portion of responding clones appeared, which suggested that cross-reactive memory joined.

This clonotype was observed a few times. Its antigen remains unidentified. The TCR alpha and TCR beta cDNA libraries, bearing sample barcodes and UMIs, were generated by 5'RACE using constant-segment primers. TCRdb re-called the 5' RACE reads with MiXCR, one entry per CDR3 protein. Counted here are over 120,000 distinct CDR3 sequences, about 19% occurring once; the ten biggest clones make up approximately 2.3%. Looked up from germline, CDR1 is SGHDT and CDR2 is YYEEEE. With 6 bases clipped from V and 7 bases from J, the junction kept 8 bases outside the gene matches. The CDR3 is 15 amino acids. The V call is TRBV5-6, the J call TRBJ2-1; TRBD1 matches at 12 bases. The material sequenced was PBMCs or a T cell subset sorted from them (not recorded which). The TCR originated in an adult woman who had mild COVID-19 (a few samples of this study predate the infection). Cell type and time point are not known. The CDR3 DNA follows: TGTGCCAGCATCAACCGGGACAGGGGGCGAAATGAGCAGTTCTTC. It yields the protein CASINRDRGRNEQFF.